Shown below are 31 T cell receptor beta chains from a single sample sequenced in a study of glioma-infiltrating T cells after dendritic cell vaccination. The protocol was immunoSEQ multiplex PCR, while the TCRdb copy is restricted to in-frame clones and leaves out a portion. The sample records around 58,000 clones, roughly four fifths being singletons. The sample consisted of blood, taken before dendritic cell vaccination. The receptors were sampled from a human donor with glioblastoma.

V and J are TRBV30 and TRBJ1-2; D may be TRBD1 (6 bases). Germline lookup yields CDR1 GTSNPN and CDR2 SVGIG (reference sequence). The CDR3 sequence is 14 residues long. V was shortened by 0 bases and J by 3 bases, with 11 bases between the two germline ends. CDR3 protein: CAWSVGGDDYGYTF. The CDR3 region has the DNA TGTGCCTGGAGTGTTGGGGGCGACGACTATGGCTACACCTTC.

The chain's CDR3 is CASSLVEGATGELFF. CDR3 nucleotide sequence: TGCGCCAGCAGCTTGGTAGAGGGGGCCACCGGGGAGCTGTTTTTT. V gene TRBV5-1 combines with J gene TRBJ2-2, with 7 bases lining up with TRBD1. V was clipped by 0 bases and J by 4 bases; unmatched bases: 3. CDR1 and CDR2 (germline): SGHRS, YFSETQ. This CDR3 contains 15 residues. The variable domain in full, with the rest retrieved from reference TRBV5-1 and TRBJ2-2, is KAGVTQTPRYLIKTRGQQVTLSCSPISGHRSVSWYQQTPGQGLQFLFEYFSETQRNKGNFPGRFSGRQFSNSRSEMNVSTLELGDSALYLCASSLVEGATGELFFGEGSRLTVL.

This clone appeared a few times. The chain joins TRBV9 to TRBJ1-2; possible D gene TRBD1, 6 bases. The CDR3 is made up of 14 amino acids. CDR1 and CDR2 (germline): SGDLS, YYNGEE. Trimming cost V 3 bases and J 4 bases, with 13 bases left between them. Written as DNA, the CDR3 is TGTGCCAGCAGCGGATCGGGGGGCTTCTATGGCTACACCTTC. It translates to CASSGSGGFYGYTF.

The CDR3 DNA sequence: TGTGCCAGCAGCACGGGAGCGGTTGTGGATACGCAGTATTTT. As protein: CASSTGAVVDTQYF. V and J are TRBV27 and TRBJ2-3; weak D call: TRBD2 (6 bases). Trimming shortened V by 6 bases and J by 6 bases, and 16 bases separated the two germline ends. The CDR3 is 14 amino acids. In germline, CDR1 is MNHEY, CDR2 SMNVEV (reference sequence).

This chain joins TRBV9 and TRBJ1-6, with 8 bases fitting TRBD1. J lost 9 bases, V lost 3 bases, and 8 bases had no gene match. Germline V gene data show CDR1 as SGDLS and CDR2 as YYNGEE. This CDR3 has 15 amino acids. Here the CDR3 reads CASSGGTGRFSPLHF. The CDR3 coding sequence is TGTGCCAGCAGCGGAGGGACAGGAAGGTTTTCACCCCTCCACTTT.

To note about this clone: A read error may account for a junction end that differs from germline. This sample includes further DNA sequences coding for the same CDR3. This sequence joins TRBV19 and TRBJ1-6, with D perhaps matching TRBD1 (5 bases). From germline, CDR1 is LNHDA and CDR2 SQIVND (reference sequence). The CDR3 loop spans 14 amino acids. The CDR3 sequence is CASSPGDHNSPLHF. CDR3 coding DNA: TGTGCCAGTAGCCCGGGGGACCATAATTCCCCCCTCCACTTT.

V usage is TRBV5-1 and J usage is TRBJ2-3; 11 bases line up with TRBD2. Germline CDR1 SGHRS, CDR2 YFSETQ. V lost 0 bases to trimming and J lost 2 bases; unmatched junction nucleotides: 8. The CDR3 spans 18 residues. The CDR3 is CASSLGLAGGRITDTQYF. The CDR3 DNA is TGCGCCAGCAGCTTGGGGCTAGCGGGGGGCAGGATCACAGATACGCAGTATTTT.

The V and J genes are TRBV9 and TRBJ1-2; D might be TRBD1 (5 bases). V dropped 4 bases and J dropped 9 bases, with 10 bases sitting between them. This CDR3 has 11 amino acids. Per germline, CDR1 SGDLS and CDR2 YYNGEE. The CDR3 here is CASSYQGSYTF. As DNA, the CDR3 is TGTGCCAGCAGCTACCAGGGAAGCTACACCTTC.

The gene calls are TRBV15 and TRBJ1-5; 9 bases line up with TRBD1. The CDR3 is made up of 13 amino acids. Unmatched junction bases numbered 2, after V lost 1 base and J lost 10 bases. Germline lookup yields CDR1 LNHNV and CDR2 YYDKDF (reference sequence). CDR3 DNA: TGTGCCACCAGCAGAGGACAGGGGGATCCCCAGCATTTT. This sequence encodes CATSRGQGDPQHF. Complete variable domain (other parts from reference TRBV15 and TRBJ1-5): DAMVIQNPRYQVTQFGKPVTLSCSQTLNHNVMYWYQQKSSQAPKLLFHYYDKDFNNEADTPDNFQSRRPNTSFCFLDIRSPGLGDTAMYLCATSRGQGDPQHFGDGTRLSIL.

The chain couples TRBV18 to TRBJ2-7, with TRBD1 identical over 8 bases. The CDR3 length is 14 residues. Trimming took 5 bases from V and 1 from J; bases not matched to a gene: 4. The V gene's germline CDR1 is KGHSH and CDR2 LQKENI. CDR3 sequence (DNA): TGTGCCAGCTCATCAACAGGGGGGTCCTACGAGCAGTACTTC. This translates into CASSSTGGSYEQYF.

This clone appeared once. The chain uses TRBV5-1 and TRBJ1-6; 8 positions match TRBD1. V was pared by 0 bases and J by 7 bases, with 6 bases of the junction left unmatched. This CDR3 comprises 16 residues. The germline V gene has CDR1 SGHRS and CDR2 YFSETQ. The CDR3 sequence: CASSLVNRGYNSPLHF. Here the CDR3 DNA reads TGCGCCAGCAGCTTGGTAAACAGGGGGTACAATTCACCCCTCCACTTT.

The chain combines TRBV19 with TRBJ1-1; D might be TRBD1 (5 bases). Germline CDR1 and CDR2: LNHDA and SQIVND (reference sequence). The CDR3 is made up of 14 amino acids. Trimming cost V 1 base and J 6 bases, with 12 bases left between them. The CDR3 reads CASSIAVQGPEAFF. For the CDR3, the DNA is TGTGCCAGTAGTATAGCGGTCCAGGGCCCTGAAGCTTTCTTT.

This rearrangement joins TRBV10-3 to TRBJ1-6, with TRBD1 matching 8 bases. The CDR3 is 15 amino acids. V shed 0 bases, J shed 9 bases, and the junction held 4 bases outside the gene matches. Germline-derived CDR1 and CDR2 are ENHRY and SYGVKD. The CDR3 sequence: CAISESGRGLSPLHF. CDR3 DNA sequence: TGTGCCATCAGTGAGTCGGGCAGGGGGCTTTCACCCCTCCACTTT.

This clone appeared a single time. This chain uses TRBV19 with TRBJ1-5; 7 nucleotides line up with TRBD1. This CDR3 region has 16 residues. J gave up 3 bases and V 5 bases, and 10 bases lay outside the gene matches. Germline values: CDR1 LNHDA, CDR2 SQIVND (reference sequence). CDR3 amino acids: CASSVHRDRYNQPQHF. The CDR3 DNA follows: TGTGCCAGTAGTGTTCACCGGGACAGATACAATCAGCCCCAGCATTTT.

The chain couples TRBV20-1 to TRBJ2-7; no reliable D call. The CDR3 sequence is 11 residues long. Germline assignment: CDR1 DFQATT and CDR2 SNEGSKA (reference sequence). The V and J ends lost 6 bases and 6 bases respectively, with 12 bases between them. The CDR3 reads CSAQVTGEQYF. CDR3 coding DNA: TGCAGTGCCCAAGTAACTGGCGAGCAGTACTTC.

The chain employs TRBV30 and TRBJ2-5; D remains ambiguous. The CDR3 is made up of 13 amino acids. The germline CDR1 and CDR2 sequences are GTSNPN and SVGIG (reference sequence). V shed 3 bases and J shed 5 bases, with 13 bases lying between them. CDR3: CAWRLAPLETQYF. CDR3 DNA: TGTGCCTGGAGGTTAGCCCCGTTGGAGACCCAGTACTTC.

The rearrangement uses TRBV28 and TRBJ1-3; D gene ambiguous. CDR1 MDHEN and CDR2 SYDVKM come from the germline V gene. Trimming removed 3 bases at V and 8 bases at J, with 5 bases between. CDR3 length: 11 residues. CDR3 nucleotide sequence: TGTGCCAGCAGTTTGGGAGACACCATATATTTT. Translating it yields CASSLGDTIYF. The variable domain in full, completed from reference TRBV28 and TRBJ1-3, reads DVKVTQSSRYLVKRTGEKVFLECVQDMDHENMFWYRQDPGLGLRLIYFSYDVKMKEKGDIPEGYSVSREKKERFSLILESASTNQTSMYLCASSLGDTIYFGEGSWLTVV.

This clone is a singleton in its sample. This CDR3 reads CASSPPGLAGGPGANVLTF. In DNA, the CDR3 is TGTGCCAGCAGCCCTCCGGGACTAGCGGGGGGGCCTGGGGCCAACGTCCTGACTTTC. The chain has TRBV7-2 and TRBJ2-6; 16 positions agree with TRBD2. The CDR3 runs 19 residues. Germline loops: CDR1 SGHTA, CDR2 FQGNSA. Unmatched junction bases numbered 6, after V lost 5 bases and J lost 2 bases.

The chain carries TRBV27 and TRBJ1-4, with D possibly matching TRBD1 (6 bases). This CDR3 has 16 residues. V was trimmed by 5 bases and J by 4 bases, leaving 17 bases between them. The germline V gene has CDR1 MNHEY and CDR2 SMNVEV (reference sequence). CDR3 amino acids: CASSRTQGPYNEKLFF. The CDR3 nucleotides read TGTGCCAGCAGTCGCACCCAGGGGCCTTATAATGAAAAACTGTTTTTT.

The chain recombines TRBV27 with TRBJ2-2; no definite D call. This CDR3 is 12 amino acids long. V was shortened by 6 bases and J by 6 bases, with 8 bases between the two germline ends. CDR1 and CDR2 from the germline V gene are MNHEY and SMNVEV (reference sequence). In DNA, the CDR3 is TGTGCCAGCAGCTTCAGCGCCGGGGAGCTGTTTTTT. Its translation is CASSFSAGELFF.

This rearrangement joins TRBV19 to TRBJ2-7; D is perhaps TRBD2 (5 bases). This CDR3 spans 14 amino acids. The germline V gene has CDR1 LNHDA and CDR2 SQIVND (reference sequence). V lost 5 bases and J lost 5, with 16 bases in between. The CDR3 loop reads CASSPLGRANEQYF. CDR3 in DNA: TGTGCCAGTAGTCCCCTTGGGCGGGCGAACGAGCAGTACTTC.

This chain joins TRBV7-2 and TRBJ2-5, with D unclear. V lost 1 base, J lost 5 bases, and 8 bases lay in between. This CDR3 comprises 13 residues. CDR1 SGHTA and CDR2 FQGNSA come from the germline V gene. For the CDR3, the DNA is TGTGCCAGCAGCTTAGTTTCGGTCGAGACCCAGTACTTC. Its protein is CASSLVSVETQYF.

This clone was recorded only once. The V gene is TRBV5-6, the J gene TRBJ2-5; 7 bases line up with TRBD2. The CDR3 sequence is 15 residues long. The germline V gene has CDR1 SGHDT and CDR2 YYEEEE. V lost 2 bases, J lost 5 bases, and 9 bases stayed unmatched. As DNA, the CDR3 is TGTGCCAGCAGCTTCCGGACTCTCGGGGGGGAGACCCAGTACTTC. This translates into CASSFRTLGGETQYF.

The chain carries TRBV6-5 and TRBJ2-4; the match to TRBD1 covers 10 bases. The CDR3 loop spans 13 amino acids. V lost 4 bases to trimming and J lost 6 bases; unmatched junction nucleotides: 0. The germline V gene has CDR1 MNHEY and CDR2 SVGAGI. The CDR3 DNA reads as TGTGCCAGCAGTTGGGACAGGGGAAACATTCAGTACTTC. This codes for CASSWDRGNIQYF.

This chain joins TRBV5-5 and TRBJ1-6; 10 bases are shared with TRBD1. V shed 0 bases, J shed 10 bases, and the junction held 1 base outside the gene matches. Germline V CDR1 and CDR2: SGHKS, YYEKEE (reference sequence). The CDR3 is 14 residues long. The CDR3: CASSLGTGGSPLHF. In nucleotides, the CDR3 is TGTGCCAGCAGCTTGGGGACAGGGGGATCACCCCTCCACTTT. Looking up the rest from reference TRBV5-5 and TRBJ1-6 gives the full variable domain: DAGVTQSPTHLIKTRGQQVTLRCSPISGHKSVSWYQQVLGQGPQFIFQYYEKEERGRGNFPDRFSARQFPNYSSELNVNALLLGDSALYLCASSLGTGGSPLHFGNGTRLTVT.

The genes are TRBV5-4 and TRBJ1-6; TRBD1 matches at 8 bases. V was pared by 0 bases and J by 7 bases, with 6 bases of the junction left unmatched. The CDR3 runs to 16 residues. From germline, CDR1 is SGHNT and CDR2 YYREEE (reference sequence). CDR3 sequence reads: CASSLGQGIPNSPLHF. The CDR3 DNA reads as TGTGCCAGCAGCTTGGGACAGGGGATTCCCAATTCACCCCTCCACTTT. The full variable domain, in which reference TRBV5-4 and TRBJ1-6 provide the parts outside the CDR3, is ETGVTQSPTHLIKTRGQQVTLRCSSQSGHNTVSWYQQALGQGPQFIFQYYREEENGRGNFPPRFSGLQFPNYSSELNVNALELDDSALYLCASSLGQGIPNSPLHFGNGTRLTVT.

This clone was seen just once. The rearrangement joins TRBV5-6 to TRBJ1-4; perhaps TRBD1 as D (5 bases). Trimming took 4 bases from V and 5 from J, leaving 12 bases between them. Germline V gene data show CDR1 as SGHDT and CDR2 as YYEEEE. The CDR3 covers 14 residues. The CDR3 DNA reads TGTGCCAGCAGCCGGCGGGGGGTCAATGAAAAACTGTTTTTT. It specifies CASSRRGVNEKLFF.

This sequence joins TRBV5-6 and TRBJ2-5; 9 nucleotides line up with TRBD2. This CDR3 has 17 amino acids. V shed 4 bases, J shed 1 base, and the junction held 11 bases outside the gene matches. CDR1 is SGHDT, CDR2 YYEEEE, per germline. The CDR3 region has the DNA TGTGCCAGCAGCCTGGGGAGGACTAGCGTATTCCAAGAGACCCAGTACTTC. It specifies CASSLGRTSVFQETQYF. Together with reference TRBV5-6 and TRBJ2-5, the CDR3 gives the full variable domain: DAGVTQSPTHLIKTRGQQVTLRCSPKSGHDTVSWYQQALGQGPQFIFQYYEEEERQRGNFPDRFSGHQFPNYSSELNVNALLLGDSALYLCASSLGRTSVFQETQYFGPGTRLLVL.

The genes are TRBV15 and TRBJ2-7, with 12 bases lining up with TRBD1. Germline CDR1 and CDR2: LNHNV and YYDKDF (reference sequence). Germline trimming cut 0 bases from V and 7 bases from J; bases unmatched to any gene: 7. CDR3 length: 16 residues. The chain's CDR3 is CATSRDVGQGAGEQYF. CDR3 DNA: TGTGCCACCAGCAGAGACGTGGGACAGGGGGCTGGGGAGCAGTACTTC.

V and J are TRBV5-4 and TRBJ2-5; D may be TRBD1 (5 bases). The CDR3 has 14 residues. The V gene lost 0 bases and the J gene lost 0 bases, with 6 bases spanning the gap. CDR1 is SGHNT and CDR2 is YYREEE in the germline V gene (reference sequence). The CDR3 nucleotides are TGTGCCAGCAGCTTGGGCAGGGACCAAGAGACCCAGTACTTC. This encodes CASSLGRDQETQYF.

The chain is built from TRBV19 and TRBJ1-2; TRBD1 might be the D (5 bases). CDR1 LNHDA and CDR2 SQIVND come from the germline V gene (reference sequence). V was trimmed by 2 bases and J by 3 bases, leaving 16 bases between them. The CDR3 covers 16 residues. CDR3 bases: TGTGCCAGTAGTATAAAGGGAGGGGATGGGTACTATGGCTACACCTTC. Translation: CASSIKGGDGYYGYTF.